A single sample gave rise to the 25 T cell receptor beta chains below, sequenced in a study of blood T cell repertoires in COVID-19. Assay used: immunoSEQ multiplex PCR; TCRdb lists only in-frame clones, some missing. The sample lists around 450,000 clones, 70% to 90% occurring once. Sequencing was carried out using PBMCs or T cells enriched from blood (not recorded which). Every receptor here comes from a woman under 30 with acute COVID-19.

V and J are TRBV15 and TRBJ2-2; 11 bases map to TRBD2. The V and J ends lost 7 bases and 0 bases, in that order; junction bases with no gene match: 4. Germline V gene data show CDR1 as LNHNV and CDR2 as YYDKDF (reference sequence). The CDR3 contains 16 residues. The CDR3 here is CATNQGLAANTGELFF. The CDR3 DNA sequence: TGTGCCACCAATCAGGGACTAGCGGCGAACACCGGGGAGCTGTTTTTT.

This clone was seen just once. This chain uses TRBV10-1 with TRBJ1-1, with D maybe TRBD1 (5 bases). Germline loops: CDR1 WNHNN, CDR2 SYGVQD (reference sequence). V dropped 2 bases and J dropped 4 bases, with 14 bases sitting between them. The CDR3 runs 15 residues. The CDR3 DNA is TGCGCCAGCAGTGAGACTTTTGGGGGAGGCACTGAAGCTTTCTTT. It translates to CASSETFGGGTEAFF.

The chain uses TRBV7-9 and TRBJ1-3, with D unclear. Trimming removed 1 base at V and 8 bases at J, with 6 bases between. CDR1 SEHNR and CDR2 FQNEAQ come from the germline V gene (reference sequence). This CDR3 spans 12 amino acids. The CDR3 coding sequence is TGTGCCAGCAGCTTAGGAGGAGACACCATATATTTT. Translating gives CASSLGGDTIYF.

The DNA for the CDR3 is TGTGCCAGCAGTCAGCACCCGACAGGGTTTGGATCACCCCTCCACTTT. It yields the protein CASSQHPTGFGSPLHF. The chain employs TRBV28 and TRBJ1-6, with 7 bases lining up with TRBD1. CDR1 is MDHEN, CDR2 SYDVKM, per germline. With 5 bases clipped from V and 10 bases from J, the junction kept 14 bases outside the gene matches. The CDR3 totals 16 residues.

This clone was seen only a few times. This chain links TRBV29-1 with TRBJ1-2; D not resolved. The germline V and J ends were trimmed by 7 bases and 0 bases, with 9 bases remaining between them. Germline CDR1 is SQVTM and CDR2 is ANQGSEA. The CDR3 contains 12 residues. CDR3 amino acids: CSAGDPNYGYTF. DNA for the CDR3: TGCAGCGCCGGGGATCCTAACTATGGCTACACCTTC. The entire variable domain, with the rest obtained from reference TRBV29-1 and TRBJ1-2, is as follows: SAVISQKPSRDICQRGTSLTIQCQVDSQVTMMFWYRQQPGQSLTLIATANQGSEATYESGFVIDKFPISRPNLTFSTLTVSNMSPEDSSIYLCSAGDPNYGYTFGSGTRLTVV.

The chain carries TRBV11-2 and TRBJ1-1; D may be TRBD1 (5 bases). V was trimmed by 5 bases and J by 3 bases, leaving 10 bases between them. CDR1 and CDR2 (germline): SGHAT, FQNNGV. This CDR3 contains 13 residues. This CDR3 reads CASSRGYDTEAFF. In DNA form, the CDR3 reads TGTGCCAGCAGCCGGGGGTATGACACTGAAGCTTTCTTT.

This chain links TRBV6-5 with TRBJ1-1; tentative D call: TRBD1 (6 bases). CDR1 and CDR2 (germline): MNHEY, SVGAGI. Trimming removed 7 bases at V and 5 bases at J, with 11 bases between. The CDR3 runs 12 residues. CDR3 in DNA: TGTGCCAGCATAATACAGGGAACTGAAGCTTTCTTT. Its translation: CASIIQGTEAFF.

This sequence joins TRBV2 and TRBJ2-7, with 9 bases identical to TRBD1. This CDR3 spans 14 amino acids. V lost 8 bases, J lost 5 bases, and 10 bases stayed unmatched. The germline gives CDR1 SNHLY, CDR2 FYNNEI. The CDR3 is CASLYRDRVNEQYF. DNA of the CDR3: TGTGCCAGCCTATACCGGGACAGGGTGAACGAGCAGTACTTC.

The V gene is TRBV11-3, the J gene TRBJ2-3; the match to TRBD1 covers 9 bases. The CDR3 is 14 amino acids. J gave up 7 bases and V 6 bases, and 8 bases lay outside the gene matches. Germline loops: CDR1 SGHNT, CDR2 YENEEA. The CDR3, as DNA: TGTGCCAGCAGTTTGACAGGGGGTAAACATACGCAGTATTTT. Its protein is CASSLTGGKHTQYF.

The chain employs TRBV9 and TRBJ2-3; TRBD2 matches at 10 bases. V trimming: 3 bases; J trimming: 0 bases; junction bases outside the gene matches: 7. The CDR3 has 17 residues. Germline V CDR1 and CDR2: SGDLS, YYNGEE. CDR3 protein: CASSARTSGYSTDTQYF. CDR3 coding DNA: TGTGCCAGCAGCGCCAGGACTAGCGGATACAGCACAGATACGCAGTATTTT.

In DNA, the CDR3 is TGCAGCGTGACCGGGACAGGGCGCAATGAGCAGTTCTTC. Protein sequence: CSVTGTGRNEQFF. This chain uses TRBV29-1 with TRBJ2-1; 9 nucleotides align to TRBD1. The CDR3 is 13 residues long. V lost 6 bases and J lost 6; bases outside the gene matches: 6. Germline CDR1 is SQVTM and CDR2 is ANQGSEA.

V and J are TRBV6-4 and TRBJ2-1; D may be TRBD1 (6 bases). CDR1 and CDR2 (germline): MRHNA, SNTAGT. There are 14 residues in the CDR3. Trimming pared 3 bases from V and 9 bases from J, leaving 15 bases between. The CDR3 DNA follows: TGTGCCAGCAGTGAACAGGGTGGTCTTTCTGAGCAGTTCTTC. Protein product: CASSEQGGLSEQFF.

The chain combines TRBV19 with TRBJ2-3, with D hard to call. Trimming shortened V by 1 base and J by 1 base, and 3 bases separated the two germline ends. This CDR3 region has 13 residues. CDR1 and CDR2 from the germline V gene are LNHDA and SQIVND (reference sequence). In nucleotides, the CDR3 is TGTGCCAGTAGTATAGGCGGCACAGATACGCAGTATTTT. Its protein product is CASSIGGTDTQYF.

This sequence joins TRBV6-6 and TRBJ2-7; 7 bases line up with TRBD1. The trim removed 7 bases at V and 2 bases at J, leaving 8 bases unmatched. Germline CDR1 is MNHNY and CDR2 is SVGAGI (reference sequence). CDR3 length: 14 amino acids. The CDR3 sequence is CASTRTGDTYEQYF. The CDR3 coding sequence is TGTGCCAGCACCCGAACAGGGGACACCTACGAGCAGTACTTC.

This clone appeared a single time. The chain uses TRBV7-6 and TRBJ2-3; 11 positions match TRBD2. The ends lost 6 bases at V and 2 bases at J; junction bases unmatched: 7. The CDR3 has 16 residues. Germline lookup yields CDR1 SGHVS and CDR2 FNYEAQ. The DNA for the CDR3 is TGTGCCAGCAGATACCTAGCGGGGGGTCACACAGATACGCAGTATTTT. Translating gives CASRYLAGGHTDTQYF.

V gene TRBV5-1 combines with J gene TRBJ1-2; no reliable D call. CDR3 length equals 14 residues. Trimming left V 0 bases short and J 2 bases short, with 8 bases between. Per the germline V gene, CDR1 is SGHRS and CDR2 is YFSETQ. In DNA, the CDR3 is TGCGCCAGCAGCTTGGACAGCCTAAACTATGGCTACACCTTC. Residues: CASSLDSLNYGYTF. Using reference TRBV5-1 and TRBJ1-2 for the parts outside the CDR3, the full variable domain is KAGVTQTPRYLIKTRGQQVTLSCSPISGHRSVSWYQQTPGQGLQFLFEYFSETQRNKGNFPGRFSGRQFSNSRSEMNVSTLELGDSALYLCASSLDSLNYGYTFGSGTRLTVV.

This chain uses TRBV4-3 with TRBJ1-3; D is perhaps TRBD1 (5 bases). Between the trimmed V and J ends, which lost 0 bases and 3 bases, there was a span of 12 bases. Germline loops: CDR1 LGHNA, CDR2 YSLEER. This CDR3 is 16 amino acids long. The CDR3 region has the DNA TGCGCCAGCAGCCAAGATCGCGGGGCATTTGGAAACACCATATATTTT. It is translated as CASSQDRGAFGNTIYF.

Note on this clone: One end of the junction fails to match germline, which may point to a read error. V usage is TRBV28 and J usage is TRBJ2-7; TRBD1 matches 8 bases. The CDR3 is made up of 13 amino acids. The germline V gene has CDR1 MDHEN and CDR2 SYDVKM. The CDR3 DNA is TGTGCCAGCAGCCCGGACAGGGTAGGCGGGCAGTCCTTC. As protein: CASSPDRVGGQSF.

CDR3 residues: CASRFNYNSPLHF. CDR3 DNA: TGCGCCAGCAGATTTAACTATAATTCACCCCTCCACTTT. The rearrangement joins TRBV5-1 to TRBJ1-6; D call uncertain. The germline V gene has CDR1 SGHRS and CDR2 YFSETQ. Trimming took 5 bases from V and 3 from J, leaving 6 bases between them. This CDR3 is built from 13 residues. Filled out from reference TRBV5-1 and TRBJ1-6, the complete variable domain reads KAGVTQTPRYLIKTRGQQVTLSCSPISGHRSVSWYQQTPGQGLQFLFEYFSETQRNKGNFPGRFSGRQFSNSRSEMNVSTLELGDSALYLCASRFNYNSPLHFGNGTRLTVT.

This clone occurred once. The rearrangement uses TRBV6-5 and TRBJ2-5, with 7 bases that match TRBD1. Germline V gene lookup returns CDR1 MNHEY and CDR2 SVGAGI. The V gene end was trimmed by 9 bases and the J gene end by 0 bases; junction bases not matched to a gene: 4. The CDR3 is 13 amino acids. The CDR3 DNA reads TGTGCCAGTAGCAGGGGGAACCAAGAGACCCAGTACTTC. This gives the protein CASSRGNQETQYF.

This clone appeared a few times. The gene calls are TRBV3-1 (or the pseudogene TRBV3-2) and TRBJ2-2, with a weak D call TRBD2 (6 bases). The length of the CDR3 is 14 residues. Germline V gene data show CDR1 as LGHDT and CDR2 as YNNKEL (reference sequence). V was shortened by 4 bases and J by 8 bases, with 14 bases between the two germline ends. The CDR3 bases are TGTGCCAGCAGCCCAGGGACTTCCCTAGGGGAGCTGTTTTTT. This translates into CASSPGTSLGELFF.

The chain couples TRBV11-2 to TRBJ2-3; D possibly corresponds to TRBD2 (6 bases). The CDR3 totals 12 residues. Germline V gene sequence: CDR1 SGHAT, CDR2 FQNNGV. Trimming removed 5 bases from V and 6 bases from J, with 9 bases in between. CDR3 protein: CASSLSGDTQYF. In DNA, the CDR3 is TGTGCCAGCAGCCTTAGCGGCGATACGCAGTATTTT.

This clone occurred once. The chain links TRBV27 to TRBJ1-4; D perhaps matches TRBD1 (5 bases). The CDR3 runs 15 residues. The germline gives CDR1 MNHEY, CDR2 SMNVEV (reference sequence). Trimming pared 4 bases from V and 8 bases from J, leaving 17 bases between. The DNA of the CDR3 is TGTGCCAGCAGTTACCTCAGGGAGGAGGGGGAAAAACTGTTTTTT. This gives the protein CASSYLREEGEKLFF.

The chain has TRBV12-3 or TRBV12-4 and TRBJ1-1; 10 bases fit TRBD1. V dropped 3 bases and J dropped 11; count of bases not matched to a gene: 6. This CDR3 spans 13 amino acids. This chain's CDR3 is CASSFMGQGLAFF. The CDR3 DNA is TGTGCCAGCAGTTTTATGGGACAGGGGTTGGCTTTCTTT.

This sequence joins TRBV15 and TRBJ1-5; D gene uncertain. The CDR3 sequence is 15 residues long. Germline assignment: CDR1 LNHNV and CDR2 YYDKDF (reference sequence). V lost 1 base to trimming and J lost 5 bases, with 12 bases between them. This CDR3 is CATSRALAGDQPQHF. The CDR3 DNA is TGTGCCACCAGCAGAGCCCTCGCTGGAGATCAGCCCCAGCATTTT.